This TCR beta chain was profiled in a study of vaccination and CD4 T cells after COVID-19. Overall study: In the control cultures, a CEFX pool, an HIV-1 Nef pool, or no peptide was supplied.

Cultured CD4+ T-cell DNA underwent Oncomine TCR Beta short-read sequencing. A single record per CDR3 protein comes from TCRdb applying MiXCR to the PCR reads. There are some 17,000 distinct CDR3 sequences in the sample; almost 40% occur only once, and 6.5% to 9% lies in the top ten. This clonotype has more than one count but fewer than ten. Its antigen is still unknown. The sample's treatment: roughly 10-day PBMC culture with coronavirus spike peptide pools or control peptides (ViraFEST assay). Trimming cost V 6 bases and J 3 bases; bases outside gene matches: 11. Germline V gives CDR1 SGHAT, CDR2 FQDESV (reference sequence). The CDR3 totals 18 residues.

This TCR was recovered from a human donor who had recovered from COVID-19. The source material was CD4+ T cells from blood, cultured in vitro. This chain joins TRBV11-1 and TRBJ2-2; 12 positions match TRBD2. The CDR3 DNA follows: TGTGCCAGCAGAACCGGGACTAGCGGGTCAAGAGACACCGGGGAGCTGTTTTTT. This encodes CASRTGTSGSRDTGELFF.